The TCR beta chain described here comes from a study of neoadjuvant anti-PD-1 for oral cavity cancer. On the study more broadly: Before surgery, most patients got three to four biweekly 3 mg/kg nivolumab doses.

Patients had newly diagnosed, untreated stage II-IVA oral cavity squamous cell carcinoma. Study-level findings and limits: Higher pretreatment blood Treg/Th17 ratios correlated with higher pretreatment blood and lower post-treatment tumor TCRbeta clonality. Each response group had just a few patients in TCR analyses.

Comments on this clone: Its antigen is undetermined.

CDR3 length: 15 residues. Germline V lookup: CDR1 LNHDA, CDR2 SQIVND (reference sequence). The V end was cut by 9 bases, the J end by 4 bases, with 21 bases between. Sequenced by immunoSEQ multiplex PCR; TCRdb stores in-frame clones only, minus some. The repertoire holds under 15,000 clones, roughly three fifths seen once, with 2.5% to 3% in the top ten. The source was PBMCs, collected before nivolumab (anti-PD-1) treatment. The chain couples TRBV19 to TRBJ1-1; D uncertain. The clonotype comes from a person between 40 and 85 years old with oral cavity squamous cell carcinoma. Written as DNA, the CDR3 is TGTGCCAGCGCTCTAGCGGCCACGAGAGGCACTGAAGCTTTCTTT. Protein: CASALAATRGTEAFF.